The T cell receptor (beta chain) described here comes from a study of CD8 T cells in ankylosing spondylitis. The TCR beta libraries were generated through quantitative 5'-RACE incorporating molecular barcodes. TCRdb itself ran the 5' RACE reads through MiXCR, one entry per CDR3 protein. The table shows about 360,000 distinct CDR3 sequences, with 20% occurring only once. Unmatched junction bases numbered 18, after V lost 0 bases and J lost 6 bases. The CDR3 totals 19 residues. Germline assignment: CDR1 LGHDT and CDR2 YNNKEL (reference sequence). Source material: blood, either unsorted or a sorted T cell fraction (not recorded which). This clonotype was obtained from a male donor with ankylosing spondylitis or in good health (not recorded which). V is TRBV3-1 and J is TRBJ2-3; 7 bases agree with TRBD1. This chain's CDR3 is CASSQDWIEGTASWDTQYF. In nucleotides, the CDR3 is TGTGCCAGCAGCCAAGATTGGATTGAAGGGACAGCTTCTTGGGATACGCAGTATTTT.